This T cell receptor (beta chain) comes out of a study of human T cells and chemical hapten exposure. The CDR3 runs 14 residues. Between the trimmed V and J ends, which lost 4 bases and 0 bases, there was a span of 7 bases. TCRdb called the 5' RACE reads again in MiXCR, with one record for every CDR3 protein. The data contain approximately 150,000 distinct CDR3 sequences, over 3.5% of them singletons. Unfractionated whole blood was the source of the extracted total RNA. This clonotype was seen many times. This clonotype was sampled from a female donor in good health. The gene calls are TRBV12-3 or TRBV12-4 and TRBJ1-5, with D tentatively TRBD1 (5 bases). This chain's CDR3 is CASSYDSSNQPQHF. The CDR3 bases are TGTGCCAGCAGTTATGACAGTAGCAATCAGCCCCAGCATTTT.